This TCR beta chain was identified in a study of blood T cells in healthy people across ages. This CDR3 contains 17 residues. V trimming: 2 bases; J trimming: 4 bases; junction bases outside the gene matches: 10. Germline loops: CDR1 LGHDT, CDR2 YNNKEL (reference sequence). A second about 7 to 11 cycle PCR used barcoded and J-beta primers. TCRdb used MiXCR to reprocess the 5' RACE reads, holding one entry per CDR3 protein. The repertoire includes about 1.6 million distinct CDR3 sequences, almost 35% of them detected once, and around 10% sits in the top ten. Sequenced input: blood. The chain combines TRBV3-1 with TRBJ2-1; 8 bases align to TRBD2. The TCR sequence derives from a woman in her twenties or thirties in good health. The CDR3 DNA is TGTGCCAGCAGCCAAATCACCGGGAGGGCCAAGTACAATGAGCAGTTCTTC. Its translation is CASSQITGRAKYNEQFF.